Following are 26 T cell receptor beta chains from one sample sequenced in a study of T cells in Graves' hyperthyroidism and ophthalmopathy. Authors of the study amplified TCR beta CDR3 regions from RNA transcripts. An initial round of RT-PCR targeting the TCR CDR3 relied on the HTBI primer set. One entry per CDR3 protein results from TCRdb running MiXCR on the multiplex PCR reads. In the table there are around 400,000 distinct CDR3 sequences, less than 20% of which are singletons. Sample: blood. These receptors were taken from a woman aged 18 to 35 with Graves' hyperthyroidism that later progressed to Graves' ophthalmopathy.

V is TRBV3-1 and J is TRBJ2-7; D gene uncertain. Germline V gene lookup returns CDR1 LGHDT and CDR2 YNNKEL (reference sequence). The germline V and J ends were trimmed by 1 base and 1 base, with 11 bases remaining between them. The CDR3 covers 15 residues. The CDR3 loop is CASSQGDSQSYEQYF. The CDR3 nucleotides are TGTGCCAGCAGCCAAGGCGACTCGCAGTCCTACGAGCAGTACTTC.

This clonotype was counted only a few times. The chain uses TRBV5-6 and TRBJ2-7; D is ambiguous. The CDR3 consists of 15 residues. V was trimmed by 4 bases and J by 0 bases, leaving 14 bases between them. The germline V gene has CDR1 SGHDT and CDR2 YYEEEE. This CDR3 is CASSPIHVNSYEQYF. The CDR3 bases are TGTGCCAGCAGCCCTATCCACGTTAACTCCTACGAGCAGTACTTC.

Concerning this clonotype itself: This may stem from a read error, because a much larger clone lies one nucleotide away. This CDR3 fails to terminate in the conserved phenylalanine or tryptophan, so it likely reflects a read error. This chain joins TRBV28 and TRBJ1-2; the D gene is possibly TRBD1 (6 bases). The CDR3 is 16 residues long. The V and J ends lost 5 bases and 2 bases respectively, with 18 bases between them. The germline gives CDR1 MDHEN, CDR2 SYDVKM. The CDR3 region is CASSPTGFPGNYGYTL. The CDR3 DNA reads TGTGCCAGCAGTCCAACAGGGTTTCCAGGAAACTATGGCTACACCCTC.

In this sample, this clonotype turned up many times. This chain joins TRBV12-3 or TRBV12-4 and TRBJ1-1; TRBD1 matches at 11 bases. This CDR3 region has 19 residues. V trimming: 3 bases; J trimming: 3 bases; junction bases outside the gene matches: 15. The CDR3 reads CASSFIRPGQGVRYTEAFF. The CDR3 DNA reads TGTGCCAGCAGTTTCATCCGCCCGGGACAGGGGGTAAGGTACACTGAAGCTTTCTTT.

This clonotype was seen many times. The V and J genes are TRBV30 and TRBJ1-1; D is undetermined. With 3 bases removed from V and 1 base from J, the gap between germline ends came to 18 bases. Germline V gene sequence: CDR1 GTSNPN, CDR2 SVGIG (reference sequence). This CDR3 spans 16 amino acids. The chain's CDR3 is CAWRPPREVANTEAFF. The CDR3, as DNA: TGTGCCTGGAGACCACCCCGGGAGGTTGCGAACACTGAAGCTTTCTTT. The variable domain in full, completed from reference TRBV30 and TRBJ1-1, reads SQTIHQWPATLVQPVGSPLSLECTVEGTSNPNLYWYRQAAGRGLQLLFYSVGIGQISSEVPQNLSASRPQDRQFILSSKKLLLSDSGFYLCAWRPPREVANTEAFFGQGTRLTVV.

This clonotype has at least ten counts. The V and J genes are TRBV11-2 and TRBJ2-3, with TRBD2 identical over 12 bases. Germline-derived CDR1 and CDR2 are SGHAT and FQNNGV. The ends lost 5 bases at V and 3 bases at J; junction bases unmatched: 3. CDR3 length equals 15 residues. CDR3 coding DNA: TGTGCCAGCAGCGTTCTAGCGGGAGGGACAGATACGCAGTATTTT. It translates to CASSVLAGGTDTQYF.

Ten or more counts support this clonotype. The J gene is TRBJ1-2, the V gene TRBV5-1, with 9 bases that match TRBD1. With V trimmed by 0 bases and J by 1 base, 7 bases remained unmatched. Germline-derived CDR1 and CDR2 are SGHRS and YFSETQ. The CDR3 consists of 17 residues. CDR3 sequence reads: CASSLGDREPGNYGYTF. CDR3 nucleotide sequence: TGCGCCAGCAGCTTGGGGGACAGGGAGCCTGGTAACTATGGCTACACCTTC.

This clonotype showed up just a few times. V usage is TRBV20-1 and J usage is TRBJ2-7; D remains unclear. CDR3 size: 13 residues. Germline V gene lookup returns CDR1 DFQATT and CDR2 SNEGSKA (reference sequence). Trimming removed 7 bases at V and 2 bases at J, with 15 bases between. CDR3 sequence (DNA): TGCAGTGGGGTAATTTCGCCCCCCTACGAGCAGTACTTC. Protein product: CSGVISPPYEQYF.

This clonotype was seen a handful of times. It may be a read error: a sequence one base away is much more abundant. The J gene is TRBJ2-1, the V gene TRBV7-2; 14 nucleotides align to TRBD2. J was trimmed by 6 bases and V by 3 bases; bases with no gene match: 1. Germline CDR1 SGHTA, CDR2 FQGNSA. The CDR3 is 15 residues long. Written as DNA, the CDR3 is TGTGCCAGCAGCTTCGGACTAGCGGGAGGCAATGAGCAGTTCTTC. This codes for CASSFGLAGGNEQFF.

The sample holds many counts of this clonotype. This chain links TRBV28 with TRBJ2-7; TRBD2 matches 10 bases. CDR1 MDHEN and CDR2 SYDVKM come from the germline V gene. This CDR3 spans 16 amino acids. Losses at the gene ends were 5 bases for V and 5 bases for J; bases not matched to a gene: 12. DNA for the CDR3: TGTGCCAGCAGTGTAGCGGGAGGTCCGCCGTTAGACGAGCAGTACTTC. Protein product: CASSVAGGPPLDEQYF.

This clonotype came up many times. The chain carries TRBV12-3 or TRBV12-4 and TRBJ1-1; the match to TRBD1 covers 8 bases. V lost 5 bases, J lost 5 bases, and 10 bases stayed unmatched. This CDR3 comprises 15 residues. The CDR3 loop reads CASSRGQGEGTEAFF. As DNA, the CDR3 is TGTGCCAGCAGTCGTGGACAGGGAGAGGGGACTGAAGCTTTCTTT.

This clonotype was picked up many times. The chain couples TRBV7-3 to TRBJ2-2; 9 nucleotides match TRBD1. V gave up 5 bases and J gave up 5 bases; unmatched junction bases: 9. Germline values: CDR1 SGHTA, CDR2 FQGTGA. The CDR3 runs 16 residues. This CDR3 is CASSAQRDRVTGELFF. CDR3 coding DNA: TGTGCCAGCAGCGCCCAGCGGGACAGGGTTACCGGGGAGCTGTTTTTT. Full variable domain (remainder filled in from reference TRBV7-3 and TRBJ2-2): GAGVSQTPSNKVTEKGKYVELRCDPISGHTALYWYRQSLGQGPEFLIYFQGTGAADDSGLPNDRFFAVRPEGSVSTLKIQRTERGDSAVYLCASSAQRDRVTGELFFGEGSRLTVL.

This clonotype appeared many times. V gene TRBV28 combines with J gene TRBJ2-3, with 9 bases that match TRBD1. This CDR3 comprises 15 residues. J was trimmed by 1 base and V by 5 bases; bases with no gene match: 4. Germline CDR1 is MDHEN and CDR2 is SYDVKM. The CDR3 reads CASSLDRGGTDTQYF. DNA for the CDR3: TGTGCCAGCAGTCTGGACAGGGGAGGCACAGATACGCAGTATTTT. Based on the CDR3 plus reference TRBV28 and TRBJ2-3, the full variable domain is DVKVTQSSRYLVKRTGEKVFLECVQDMDHENMFWYRQDPGLGLRLIYFSYDVKMKEKGDIPEGYSVSREKKERFSLILESASTNQTSMYLCASSLDRGGTDTQYFGPGTRLTVL.

This clonotype was detected many times. The chain recombines TRBV20-1 with TRBJ1-5; D is undetermined. The CDR3 has 13 residues. Germline V lookup: CDR1 DFQATT, CDR2 SNEGSKA (reference sequence). The V end was cut by 0 bases, the J end by 0 bases, with 3 bases between. CDR3 residues: CSAREYSNQPQHF. DNA for the CDR3: TGCAGTGCTAGAGAGTATAGCAATCAGCCCCAGCATTTT.

This clonotype has more than one count but fewer than ten. The gene calls are TRBV7-9 and TRBJ2-7, with a weak D call TRBD2 (6 bases). Trimming cost V 4 bases and J 2 bases, with 15 bases left between them. The CDR3 is 15 residues long. CDR1 is SEHNR, CDR2 FQNEAQ, per germline (reference sequence). This CDR3 reads CASSSLERRAYEQYF. CDR3 nucleotides: TGTGCCAGCAGCTCCCTTGAGAGGAGGGCCTACGAGCAGTACTTC.

The table lists this clonotype with many counts. This chain joins TRBV7-2 and TRBJ2-7; 8 bases line up with TRBD1. J gave up 7 bases and V 7 bases, and 12 bases lay outside the gene matches. Germline CDR1 reads SGHTA; CDR2 reads FQGNSA. This CDR3 has 14 amino acids. The CDR3 here is CASTEGTGVREQYF. As DNA, the CDR3 is TGTGCCAGCACCGAGGGGACAGGCGTTCGGGAGCAGTACTTC.

V gene TRBV28 combines with J gene TRBJ2-7, with 11 bases fitting TRBD2. CDR3 length: 15 residues. The ends lost 8 bases at V and 4 bases at J; junction bases unmatched: 10. CDR1 is MDHEN, CDR2 SYDVKM, per germline. The CDR3 bases are TGTGCCAGCCCCGGACCGGGACTAGCGGAATACGAGCAGTACTTC. This gives the protein CASPGPGLAEYEQYF.

This clonotype has more than one count but fewer than ten. The chain is built from TRBV18 and TRBJ1-2; 7 positions match TRBD1. Germline CDR1 and CDR2: KGHSH and LQKENI. The CDR3 is made up of 15 amino acids. V lost 4 bases, J lost 4 bases, and 9 bases stayed unmatched. CDR3 region: CASSHTGDSSYGYTF. The CDR3 DNA reads as TGTGCCAGCTCACACACAGGGGACAGTAGCTATGGCTACACCTTC.

This clonotype was counted at least ten times. The chain joins TRBV27 to TRBJ2-7, with 8 bases lining up with TRBD2. The CDR3 is made up of 15 amino acids. V was clipped by 5 bases and J by 0 bases; unmatched bases: 6. Germline CDR1 MNHEY, CDR2 SMNVEV (reference sequence). The CDR3 nucleotides are TGTGCCAGCAGTCCAAGGGGGACTAGCTCCTACGAGCAGTACTTC. This gives the protein CASSPRGTSSYEQYF.

The chain links TRBV27 to TRBJ2-1, with a possible D match to TRBD1 (6 bases). Per the germline V gene, CDR1 is MNHEY and CDR2 is SMNVEV (reference sequence). The CDR3 loop spans 12 amino acids. Trimming pared 2 bases from V and 12 bases from J, leaving 11 bases between. CDR3: CASSLIEQGQFF. CDR3 coding DNA: TGTGCCAGCAGTTTAATTGAACAGGGGCAGTTCTTC.

The chain carries TRBV7-8 and TRBJ2-7; D gene ambiguous. The germline gives CDR1 SGHVS, CDR2 FQNEAQ. The CDR3 consists of 13 residues. Trimming took off 4 bases at V and 5 bases at J, with 12 bases between the two ends. Written as DNA, the CDR3 is TGTGCCAGCAGCTCGCGCCCCGGGCACGAGCAGTACTTC. This sequence encodes CASSSRPGHEQYF. The whole variable domain, remainder taken from reference TRBV7-8 and TRBJ2-7, is GAGVSQSPRYKVAKRGQDVALRCDPISGHVSLFWYQQALGQGPEFLTYFQNEAQLDKSGLPSDRFFAERPEGSVSTLKIQRTQQEDSAVYLCASSSRPGHEQYFGPGTRLTVT.

This clonotype has a count of ten or more. The chain employs TRBV4-1 and TRBJ2-1; D ambiguous. The CDR3 runs to 12 residues. V was cut by 2 bases and J by 9 bases, with 8 bases left in between. Germline CDR1 is MGHRA and CDR2 is YSYEKL. The CDR3 protein is CASSQKEAEQFF. The CDR3 nucleotides are TGCGCCAGCAGCCAAAAAGAGGCTGAGCAGTTCTTC.

The gene calls are TRBV4-2 and TRBJ2-2; D not certain. CDR3 length: 15 amino acids. V was pared by 0 bases and J by 6 bases, with 11 bases between. Germline V gene sequence: CDR1 LGHNA, CDR2 YNFKEQ. The CDR3 DNA sequence: TGTGCCAGCAGCCAAGAGACTGTGGACCCCGGGGAGCTGTTTTTT. Protein: CASSQETVDPGELFF.

This clonotype has ten or more counts. The J gene is TRBJ2-7, the V gene TRBV20-1; TRBD1 matches at 9 bases. Germline CDR1 and CDR2: DFQATT and SNEGSKA (reference sequence). Unmatched junction bases numbered 7, after V lost 4 bases and J lost 0 bases. CDR3 length: 15 residues. CDR3 loop: CSATHRGRSSYEQYF. In DNA, the CDR3 is TGCAGTGCTACCCACAGGGGGCGAAGCTCCTACGAGCAGTACTTC.

This clonotype was detected a few times. This chain links TRBV6-1 with TRBJ2-1; D unresolved. The CDR3 runs 19 residues. CDR1 MNHNS and CDR2 SASEGT come from the germline V gene. Trimming shortened V by 1 base and J by 8 bases, and 27 bases separated the two germline ends. The CDR3 DNA sequence: TGTGCCAGCAGTGAAGATGGGTTCCCTAGTCTCTCCCCTCGTGATGAGCAGTTCTTC. Translated, it gives CASSEDGFPSLSPRDEQFF.

The chain couples TRBV27 to TRBJ2-7, with D possibly TRBD1 on 6 matching bases. Germline V gene data show CDR1 as MNHEY and CDR2 as SMNVEV (reference sequence). Trimming cost V 5 bases and J 9 bases, with 23 bases left between them. This CDR3 is built from 15 residues. The CDR3 DNA reads TGTGCCAGCAGTCTCCCCGGGACACCCTCCGAAGGGCAGTACTTC. Translation gives CASSLPGTPSEGQYF.